Presented here are 25 T cell receptor beta chains from one specimen sequenced in a study of blood T cell repertoires in COVID-19. Measured with immunoSEQ multiplex PCR; TCRdb has only the in-frame clones, and not every one. The sample includes about 250,000 clones, about 89% of them seen just once. Sequenced sample: peripheral blood. All receptors come from a woman between 55 and 75 years old who had recovered from COVID-19.

In its sample, this clone was seen a few times. This chain connects TRBV28 to TRBJ1-3; D unclear. The length of the CDR3 is 15 residues. The ends were cut back, 1 base at V and 0 bases at J, with 7 bases in the middle. Germline V gene lookup returns CDR1 MDHEN and CDR2 SYDVKM. The CDR3 loop reads CASSLYSFSGNTIYF. In DNA, the CDR3 is TGTGCCAGCAGTTTATACAGTTTCTCTGGAAACACCATATATTTT.

CDR3 region: CASSLLGGQLTNEKLFF. The CDR3 DNA follows: TGTGCCAGCAGCTTACTCGGCGGGCAGTTAACTAATGAAAAACTGTTTTTT. J is TRBJ1-4 and V is TRBV7-2, with D unresolved. V was cut by 2 bases and J by 1 base, with 14 bases left in between. The CDR3 spans 17 residues. CDR1 is SGHTA and CDR2 is FQGNSA in the germline V gene.

As DNA, the CDR3 is TGTGCCAGCAGTTTTACGAACACCGGGGAGCTGTTTTTT. This sequence encodes CASSFTNTGELFF. The chain uses TRBV12-3 or TRBV12-4 and TRBJ2-2; D is ambiguous. The CDR3 is 13 residues long. Trimming cost V 3 bases and J 0 bases, with 2 bases left between them.

The V call is TRBV5-1, the J call TRBJ2-3, with TRBD1 matching 8 bases. CDR1 is SGHRS and CDR2 is YFSETQ in the germline V gene. V trimming: 5 bases; J trimming: 3 bases; junction bases outside the gene matches: 5. This CDR3 comprises 14 residues. In nucleotides, the CDR3 is TGCGCCAGCAGACAACAGGGGGTTACAGATACGCAGTATTTT. Translating gives CASRQQGVTDTQYF.

This clone was recorded only once. Other DNA sequences in this specimen translate into the identical CDR3. The V call is TRBV7-3, the J call TRBJ2-3; the D gene is possibly TRBD2 (6 bases). V was cut by 3 bases and J by 2 bases, with 9 bases left in between. CDR1 is SGHTA, CDR2 FQGTGA, per germline. This CDR3 is 14 amino acids long. In DNA, the CDR3 is TGTGCCAGCAGCTTGGGCGGGGTCACAGATACGCAGTATTTT. Residues: CASSLGGVTDTQYF.

In its sample, this clone was seen once. The CDR3 DNA reads as TGTGCCAGCAGCTCTCCGGGACAGGGGTTTTACGAGCAGTACTTC. It specifies CASSSPGQGFYEQYF. The genes are TRBV7-6 and TRBJ2-7; 10 positions agree with TRBD1. V lost 4 bases, J lost 4 bases, and 7 bases stayed unmatched. The length of the CDR3 is 15 residues. Germline V lookup: CDR1 SGHVS, CDR2 FNYEAQ.

This chain connects TRBV9 to TRBJ2-2, with D perhaps matching TRBD2 (5 bases). The germline gives CDR1 SGDLS, CDR2 YYNGEE. Trimming took off 3 bases at V and 7 bases at J, with 13 bases between the two ends. The CDR3 totals 14 residues. Here the CDR3 reads CASSGLGSGGELFF. The DNA for the CDR3 is TGTGCCAGCAGCGGCCTCGGAAGCGGCGGGGAGCTGTTTTTT.

The rearrangement joins TRBV19 to TRBJ2-3; D may be TRBD2 (5 bases). V lost 3 bases, J lost 4 bases, and 11 bases lay in between. The CDR3 length is 14 residues. Germline CDR1 LNHDA, CDR2 SQIVND (reference sequence). For the CDR3, the DNA is TGTGCCAGTAGTATTCGAGCTAGCTCAGATACGCAGTATTTT. This encodes CASSIRASSDTQYF.

The CDR3 loop is CASGGFNEQFF. The CDR3 DNA sequence: TGTGCCAGCGGGGGGTTCAATGAGCAGTTCTTC. The V gene is TRBV9, the J gene TRBJ2-1; possibly TRBD2 for D (6 bases). Germline CDR1 reads SGDLS; CDR2 reads YYNGEE. V lost 7 bases and J lost 6, with 8 bases in between. This CDR3 region has 11 residues.

Of note for this clone: It may be a read error: a sequence one base away is much more abundant. Distinct nucleotide sequences in the sample also encode this CDR3. The chain is built from TRBV7-9 and TRBJ1-2; D is possibly TRBD1 (6 bases). Germline-derived CDR1 and CDR2 are SEHNR and FQNEAQ (reference sequence). There are 13 residues in the CDR3. V lost 5 bases to trimming and J lost 4 bases, with 11 bases between them. CDR3 sequence: CASSPQGSYGYTF. In DNA, the CDR3 is TGTGCCAGCAGCCCACAGGGTTCCTATGGCTACACCTTC.

The chain is built from TRBV15 and TRBJ2-7; 7 nucleotides line up with TRBD1. This CDR3 is 14 amino acids long. CDR1 is LNHNV and CDR2 is YYDKDF in the germline V gene (reference sequence). Losses at the gene ends were 1 base for V and 2 bases for J; bases not matched to a gene: 2. Written as DNA, the CDR3 is TGTGCCACCAGCAGAGGACAGGGTACCTACGAGCAGTACTTC. Its translation: CATSRGQGTYEQYF. Full variable domain (missing parts from reference TRBV15 and TRBJ2-7): DAMVIQNPRYQVTQFGKPVTLSCSQTLNHNVMYWYQQKSSQAPKLLFHYYDKDFNNEADTPDNFQSRRPNTSFCFLDIRSPGLGDTAMYLCATSRGQGTYEQYFGPGTRLTVT.

The gene calls are TRBV5-4 and TRBJ2-3; 7 bases align to TRBD2. Germline CDR1 reads SGHNT; CDR2 reads YYREEE (reference sequence). CDR3 size: 15 residues. Losses at the gene ends were 0 bases for V and 2 bases for J; bases not matched to a gene: 3. The CDR3 protein is CASSLERGITDTQYF. CDR3 nucleotides: TGTGCCAGCAGCTTGGAGCGGGGAATCACAGATACGCAGTATTTT.

The chain is built from TRBV28 and TRBJ2-1, with 9 bases matching TRBD1. The trim removed 8 bases at V and 8 bases at J, leaving 13 bases unmatched. Looked up from germline, CDR1 is MDHEN and CDR2 is SYDVKM. The CDR3 extends over 15 amino acids. This chain's CDR3 is CASSIRTGDVDEQFF. CDR3 nucleotide sequence: TGTGCCAGCTCCATCCGGACAGGGGACGTGGATGAGCAGTTCTTC. Combining the CDR3 with reference TRBV28 and TRBJ2-1 gives the whole variable domain DVKVTQSSRYLVKRTGEKVFLECVQDMDHENMFWYRQDPGLGLRLIYFSYDVKMKEKGDIPEGYSVSREKKERFSLILESASTNQTSMYLCASSIRTGDVDEQFFGPGTRLTVL.

The chain couples TRBV11-1 to TRBJ2-2; D possibly corresponds to TRBD1 (5 bases). V lost 2 bases and J 4 bases, leaving 5 bases between the germline ends. The CDR3 has 13 residues. The germline V gene encodes CDR1 SGHAT and CDR2 FQDESV (reference sequence). The CDR3 here is CASSLQGTGELFF. CDR3 nucleotide sequence: TGTGCCAGCAGCTTACAGGGCACCGGGGAGCTGTTTTTT.

This sequence joins TRBV11-2 and TRBJ2-1; 9 bases map to TRBD1. The CDR3 has 17 residues. Per the germline V gene, CDR1 is SGHAT and CDR2 is FQNNGV. Losses at the gene ends were 3 bases for V and 5 bases for J; bases not matched to a gene: 11. DNA for the CDR3: TGTGCCAGCAGCTTGGGGGCCGGGACAGGGACCCACAATGAGCAGTTCTTC. Its protein is CASSLGAGTGTHNEQFF.

J is TRBJ1-5 and V is TRBV5-8; no firm D call. V was clipped by 4 bases and J by 6 bases, with 17 bases between them. The CDR3 covers 15 residues. The germline V gene encodes CDR1 SGHTS and CDR2 YDEGEE. This CDR3 is CASSRADRRGQPQHF. Here the CDR3 DNA reads TGTGCCAGCAGCCGAGCGGACCGACGGGGTCAGCCCCAGCATTTT.

This clone came up a few times. This rearrangement joins TRBV27 to TRBJ1-5, with TRBD1 matching over 7 bases. V lost 1 base and J lost 5; bases outside the gene matches: 14. Germline V gene sequence: CDR1 MNHEY, CDR2 SMNVEV (reference sequence). CDR3 size: 18 residues. The CDR3 spells CASSLFSTQTGWDQPQHF. The CDR3 bases are TGTGCCAGCAGTTTATTTTCTACACAGACAGGGTGGGATCAGCCCCAGCATTTT.

V gene TRBV28 combines with J gene TRBJ1-2; D remains ambiguous. The CDR3 totals 15 residues. Germline lookup yields CDR1 MDHEN and CDR2 SYDVKM. V lost 3 bases and J lost 8, with 19 bases in between. CDR3 loop: CASSLFHAAAEGYTF. The CDR3 bases are TGTGCCAGCAGTTTGTTCCATGCGGCAGCGGAGGGCTACACCTTC.

V usage is TRBV29-1 and J usage is TRBJ2-2; D is unresolved. From germline, CDR1 is SQVTM and CDR2 ANQGSEA. This CDR3 is built from 12 residues. Trimming removed 3 bases at V and 4 bases at J, with 6 bases between. CDR3 in amino acids: CSVDPGTGELFF. The CDR3 DNA sequence: TGCAGCGTTGACCCGGGCACCGGGGAGCTGTTTTTT.

The rearrangement uses TRBV7-3 and TRBJ2-1; TRBD1 aligns across 9 bases. The trim removed 2 bases at V and 5 bases at J, leaving 7 bases unmatched. The V gene's germline CDR1 is SGHTA and CDR2 FQGTGA. The CDR3 totals 16 residues. Here the CDR3 reads CASSLFSRDRDNEQFF. In nucleotides, the CDR3 is TGTGCCAGCAGCTTATTTAGTCGGGACAGGGACAATGAGCAGTTCTTC.

The J gene is TRBJ2-6, the V gene TRBV5-1; weak D call: TRBD1 (5 bases). From germline, CDR1 is SGHRS and CDR2 YFSETQ. The CDR3 covers 15 residues. With 7 bases removed from V and 2 bases from J, the gap between germline ends came to 13 bases. The CDR3 sequence: CASSDTSPGANVLTF. CDR3 coding DNA: TGCGCCAGCTCGGACACAAGCCCTGGGGCCAACGTCCTGACTTTC.

The chain couples TRBV7-9 to TRBJ1-1; 8 bases are a match to TRBD1. The V segment lost 5 bases and the J segment 5 bases; nucleotides outside the gene matches: 10. This CDR3 region has 15 residues. The germline V gene has CDR1 SEHNR and CDR2 FQNEAQ (reference sequence). CDR3 loop: CASSILTGAATEAFF. In DNA form, the CDR3 reads TGTGCCAGCAGCATCCTGACAGGGGCGGCAACTGAAGCTTTCTTT.

The chain couples TRBV27 to TRBJ2-7, with D possibly matching TRBD2 (5 bases). The CDR3 runs to 12 residues. The V end was cut by 5 bases, the J end by 4 bases, with 9 bases between. Germline V gene sequence: CDR1 MNHEY, CDR2 SMNVEV (reference sequence). The CDR3 spells CASSHRGYEQYF. CDR3 DNA: TGTGCCAGCAGTCACCGGGGTTACGAGCAGTACTTC.

The V and J genes are TRBV27 and TRBJ2-7, with 8 positions matching TRBD1. The CDR3 extends over 16 amino acids. Germline assignment: CDR1 MNHEY and CDR2 SMNVEV (reference sequence). V was pared by 6 bases and J by 4 bases, with 14 bases of the junction left unmatched. CDR3 amino acids: CASSQSQGAVIYEQYF. CDR3 coding DNA: TGTGCCAGCAGCCAGAGCCAGGGGGCTGTAATTTACGAGCAGTACTTC.

The chain couples TRBV5-1 to TRBJ2-3; possibly TRBD1 for D (5 bases). The CDR3 totals 15 residues. Trimming stripped 1 base from V and 0 bases from J, with 9 bases between. Per germline, CDR1 SGHRS and CDR2 YFSETQ. The CDR3 region is CASSLTGSSTDTQYF. The CDR3 coding sequence is TGCGCCAGCAGCTTGACAGGATCAAGCACAGATACGCAGTATTTT.